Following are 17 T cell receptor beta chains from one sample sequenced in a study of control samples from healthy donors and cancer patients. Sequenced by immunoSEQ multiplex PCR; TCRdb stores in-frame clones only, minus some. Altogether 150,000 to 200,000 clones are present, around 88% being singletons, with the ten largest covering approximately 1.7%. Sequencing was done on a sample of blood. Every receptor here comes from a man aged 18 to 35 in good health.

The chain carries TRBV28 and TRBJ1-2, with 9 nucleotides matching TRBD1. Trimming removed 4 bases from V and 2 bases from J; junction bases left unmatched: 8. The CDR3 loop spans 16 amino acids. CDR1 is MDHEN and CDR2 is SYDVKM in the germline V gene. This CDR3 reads CASSSPSTGGNYGYTF. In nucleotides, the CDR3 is TGTGCCAGCAGTTCACCTTCGACAGGGGGGAACTATGGCTACACCTTC.

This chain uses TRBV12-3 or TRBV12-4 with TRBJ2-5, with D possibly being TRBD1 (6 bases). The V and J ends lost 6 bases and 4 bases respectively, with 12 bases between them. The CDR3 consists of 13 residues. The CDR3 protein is CASRPGHGETQYF. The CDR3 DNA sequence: TGTGCCAGCAGGCCGGGACACGGAGAGACCCAGTACTTC.

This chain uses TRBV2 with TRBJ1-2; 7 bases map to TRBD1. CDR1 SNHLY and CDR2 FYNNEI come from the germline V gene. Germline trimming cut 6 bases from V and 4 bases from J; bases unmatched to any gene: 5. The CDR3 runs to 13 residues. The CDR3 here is CASRRGQSYGYTF. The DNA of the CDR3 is TGTGCCAGCAGGCGGGGACAGTCCTATGGCTACACCTTC. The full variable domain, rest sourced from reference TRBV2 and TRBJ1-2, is EPEVTQTPSHQVTQMGQEVILRCVPISNHLYFYWYRQILGQKVEFLVSFYNNEISEKSEIFDDQFSVERPDGSNFTLKIRSTKLEDSAMYFCASRRGQSYGYTFGSGTRLTVV.

The chain's CDR3 is CASSESGTSGNTGELFF. CDR3 nucleotides: TGCGCCAGCAGTGAGTCCGGGACTAGCGGGAACACCGGGGAGCTGTTTTTT. This chain joins TRBV10-2 and TRBJ2-2, with 11 bases identical to TRBD2. The CDR3 totals 17 residues. The J segment lost 1 base and the V segment lost 0 bases, leaving 1 base of the junction unmatched. CDR1 WSHSY and CDR2 SAAADI come from the germline V gene.

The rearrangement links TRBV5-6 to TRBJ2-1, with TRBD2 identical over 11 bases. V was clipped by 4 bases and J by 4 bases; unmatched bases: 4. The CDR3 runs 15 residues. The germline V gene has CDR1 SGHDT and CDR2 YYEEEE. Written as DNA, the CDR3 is TGTGCCAGCAGCGGGGGACTAGCGGATTACAATGAGCAGTTCTTC. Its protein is CASSGGLADYNEQFF.

The DNA of the CDR3 is TGCGCCAGCAGCTTGACTGGGACAGGGAACACTGAAGCTTTCTTT. This translates into CASSLTGTGNTEAFF. The chain combines TRBV5-1 with TRBJ1-1; TRBD1 matches at 8 bases. V dropped 1 base and J dropped 1; count of bases not matched to a gene: 3. CDR1 is SGHRS and CDR2 is YFSETQ in the germline V gene. The CDR3 is made up of 15 amino acids.

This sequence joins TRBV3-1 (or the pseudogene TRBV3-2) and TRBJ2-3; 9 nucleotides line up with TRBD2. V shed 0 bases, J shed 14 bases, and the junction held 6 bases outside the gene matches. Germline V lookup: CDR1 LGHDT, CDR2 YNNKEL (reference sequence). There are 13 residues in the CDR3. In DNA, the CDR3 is TGTGCCAGCAGCCAAGACGGGACTAGCAGGGTGTATTTT. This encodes CASSQDGTSRVYF.

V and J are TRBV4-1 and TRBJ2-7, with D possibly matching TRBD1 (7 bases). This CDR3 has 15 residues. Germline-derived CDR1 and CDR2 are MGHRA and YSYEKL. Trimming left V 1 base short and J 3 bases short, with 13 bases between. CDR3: CASSQVSGGIYEQYF. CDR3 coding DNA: TGCGCCAGCAGCCAAGTGTCAGGGGGGATCTACGAGCAGTACTTC.

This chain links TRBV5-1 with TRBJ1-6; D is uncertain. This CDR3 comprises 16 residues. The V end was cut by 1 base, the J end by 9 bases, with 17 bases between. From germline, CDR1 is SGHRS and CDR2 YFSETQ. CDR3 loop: CASSLIDGNFGSPLHF. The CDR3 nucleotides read TGCGCCAGCAGCTTGATCGACGGCAACTTCGGTTCACCCCTCCACTTT.

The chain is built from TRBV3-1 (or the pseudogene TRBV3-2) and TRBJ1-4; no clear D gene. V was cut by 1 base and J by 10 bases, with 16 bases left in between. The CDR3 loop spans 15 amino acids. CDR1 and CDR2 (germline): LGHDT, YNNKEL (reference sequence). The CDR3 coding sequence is TGTGCCAGCAGCCAAGCGGGCAGGTCCTGTGGAAAACTGTTTTTT. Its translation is CASSQAGRSCGKLFF.

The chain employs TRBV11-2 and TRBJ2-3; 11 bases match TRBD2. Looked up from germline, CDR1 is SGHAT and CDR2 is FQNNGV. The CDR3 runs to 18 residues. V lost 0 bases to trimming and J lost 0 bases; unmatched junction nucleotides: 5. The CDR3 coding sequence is TGTGCCAGCAGCTTAGAGGGCCGACTAGCGGGGAGCACAGATACGCAGTATTTT. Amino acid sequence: CASSLEGRLAGSTDTQYF.

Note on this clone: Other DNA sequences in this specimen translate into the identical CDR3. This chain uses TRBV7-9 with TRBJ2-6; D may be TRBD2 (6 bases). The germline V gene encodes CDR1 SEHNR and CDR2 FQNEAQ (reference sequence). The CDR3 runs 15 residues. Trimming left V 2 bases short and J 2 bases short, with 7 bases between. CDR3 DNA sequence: TGTGCCAGCAGCTTATGGGGGGCTGGGGCCAACGTCCTGACTTTC. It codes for CASSLWGAGANVLTF.

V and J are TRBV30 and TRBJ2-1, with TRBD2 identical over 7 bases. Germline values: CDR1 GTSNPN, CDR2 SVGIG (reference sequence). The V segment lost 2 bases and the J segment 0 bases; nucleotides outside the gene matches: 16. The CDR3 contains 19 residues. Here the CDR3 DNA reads TGTGCCTGGAGTCGACGTCGGGGGGACCTACTGAGCTCCTACAATGAGCAGTTCTTC. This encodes CAWSRRRGDLLSSYNEQFF.

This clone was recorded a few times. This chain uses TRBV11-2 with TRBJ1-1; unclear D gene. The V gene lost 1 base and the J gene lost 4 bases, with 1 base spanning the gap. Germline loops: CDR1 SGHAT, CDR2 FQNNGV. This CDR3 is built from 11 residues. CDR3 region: CASSLATEAFF. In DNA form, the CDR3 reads TGTGCCAGCAGCTTAGCCACTGAAGCTTTCTTT. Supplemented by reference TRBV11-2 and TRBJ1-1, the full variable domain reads EAGVAQSPRYKIIEKRQSVAFWCNPISGHATLYWYQQILGQGPKLLIQFQNNGVVDDSQLPKDRFSAERLKGVDSTLKIQPAKLEDSAVYLCASSLATEAFFGQGTRLTVV.

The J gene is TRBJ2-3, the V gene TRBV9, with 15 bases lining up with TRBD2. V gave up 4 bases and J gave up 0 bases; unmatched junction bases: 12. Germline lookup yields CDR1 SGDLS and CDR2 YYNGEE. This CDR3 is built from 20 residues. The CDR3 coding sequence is TGTGCCAGCAGCTCCCCAGGGGGACTAGCGGGGGGTCGTAGCACAGATACGCAGTATTTT. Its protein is CASSSPGGLAGGRSTDTQYF.

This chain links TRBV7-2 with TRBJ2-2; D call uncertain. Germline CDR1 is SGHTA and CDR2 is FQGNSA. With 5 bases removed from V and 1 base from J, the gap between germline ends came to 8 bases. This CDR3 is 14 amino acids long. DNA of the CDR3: TGTGCCAGCAGCACGACTTTGAACACCGGGGAGCTGTTTTTT. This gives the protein CASSTTLNTGELFF.

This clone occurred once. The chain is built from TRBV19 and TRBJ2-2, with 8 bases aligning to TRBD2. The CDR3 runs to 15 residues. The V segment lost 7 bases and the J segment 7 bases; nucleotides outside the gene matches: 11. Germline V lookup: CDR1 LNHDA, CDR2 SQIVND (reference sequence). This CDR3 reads CASIDPGGANGELFF. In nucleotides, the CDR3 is TGTGCCAGTATTGATCCCGGGGGGGCAAACGGGGAGCTGTTTTTT.